Listed here are 3 T cell receptor beta chains from one sample, sequenced in a study of metastatic and nonmetastatic thyroid tumors. TCRdb re-clonotyped the PCR reads through MiXCR. The sample gives tens of thousands of clones, around 20% of which show up once; more than 10% is in the top ten. Ahead of thyroid surgery, no patient had received treatment of any kind. Sequencing input: blood. Receptor source: a female donor with papillary thyroid cancer or a benign thyroid nodule (not recorded which). Some clones in this sample may be carry-over from other donors' samples.

Ten or more counts support this clone. The J gene is TRBJ2-1, the V gene TRBV27; D perhaps matches TRBD2 (6 bases). The germline gives CDR1 MNHEY, CDR2 SMNVEV (reference sequence). V shed 3 bases and J shed 10 bases, with 19 bases lying between them. The CDR3 extends over 15 amino acids. The CDR3 loop reads CASSFGFTSLSEQFF. DNA for the CDR3: TGTGCCAGCAGTTTTGGATTTACTAGCCTTTCGGAGCAGTTCTTC.

This clone has ten or more counts. This sequence joins TRBV12-3 or TRBV12-4 and TRBJ1-1; D is undetermined. The CDR3 sequence is 11 residues long. Trimming took off 6 bases at V and 2 bases at J, with 4 bases between the two ends. CDR3 region: CASSTNTEAFF. CDR3 DNA sequence: TGTGCCAGCAGCACAAACACTGAAGCTTTCTTT.

This clone qualifies as medium-sized (0.01 to 0.1%). This chain uses TRBV30 with TRBJ1-2; 7 bases agree with TRBD1. The CDR3 has 13 residues. The V gene's germline CDR1 is GTSNPN and CDR2 SVGIG (reference sequence). The ends lost 2 bases at V and 13 bases at J; junction bases unmatched: 13. The CDR3 region is CAWSRVEGARSTF. The DNA for the CDR3 is TGTGCCTGGAGTAGGGTGGAGGGGGCCCGCAGCACCTTC.